This T cell receptor beta chain originates from a study of cytomegalovirus exposure and HLA in healthy donors. PCR was performed using 60 Vbeta and 13 Jbeta primers. The protocol was immunoSEQ multiplex PCR, while the TCRdb copy is restricted to in-frame clones and leaves out a portion. The sample yields fewer than 200,000 clones, 60% to 80% seen once. The CDR3 is 15 residues long. Germline loops: CDR1 MDHEN, CDR2 SYDVKM. V gave up 5 bases and J gave up 0 bases, with 8 bases separating them. J is TRBJ1-6 and V is TRBV28; D not certain. Sequenced material: PBMCs. The TCR comes from a woman aged 40-49 years in good health and CMV-seropositive. CDR3 amino acids: CASSLQSSYNSPLHF. CDR3 DNA sequence: TGTGCCAGCAGTCTACAGAGCTCCTATAATTCACCCCTCCACTTT.